This T cell receptor (beta chain) originates from a study of PD-L1 blockade in urothelial cancer. The overall study: Researchers found blood samples held a median of 141,255 T cells. Overall study results and limits: When measured at 3 weeks, tumor-associated blood clones expanded more in durable-benefit patients.

On this clone: Its antigen is not known.

Clones were sequenced by immunoSEQ multiplex PCR, and TCRdb holds only the in-frame ones, with some missing. The table has around 130,000 clones, approximately 84% seen once. Regarding time point: pretreatment peripheral blood. Pretreatment and on-treatment samples were taken, numbering 1 to 8 per patient. Germline CDR1 and CDR2: GTSNPN and SVGIG (reference sequence). This CDR3 is 12 amino acids long. The junction had 7 bases not matched to a gene; V was cut back by 8 bases and J by 6 bases. The TCR comes from a man over 45 with urothelial cancer. The sequencing used PBMCs, collected around atezolizumab (anti-PD-L1) treatment. J is TRBJ2-5 and V is TRBV30; TRBD1 matches at 9 bases. In DNA form, the CDR3 reads TGTGCCGCGGACAGGGGAATGAAGACCCAGTACTTC. Protein: CAADRGMKTQYF.